This note documents a single T cell receptor (beta chain) sequence. What it recognizes is unknown. The data belong to a study of cytomegalovirus exposure and HLA in healthy donors. A multiplex PCR was run with 60 Vbeta primers and 13 Jbeta primers. The protocol was immunoSEQ multiplex PCR, while the TCRdb copy is restricted to in-frame clones and leaves out a portion. The sample lists approximately 130,000 clones; 70% to 85% were seen once. General study points: Looking again later, the authors saw that most CMV-associated TCR beta chains seemed HLA-restricted. According to an earlier analysis, most TCR beta V segments yielded productive rearrangements about 87% or about 30% of the time. Later analysis identified a missense DCLRE1C variant that was linked to TCR beta V- and J-gene trimming.

Per germline, CDR1 MNHEY and CDR2 SVGAGI. This CDR3 is built from 14 residues. The ends were cut back, 5 bases at V and 8 bases at J, with 18 bases in the middle. This chain connects TRBV6-5 to TRBJ1-2, with D possibly TRBD1 on 5 matching bases. Sequencing was done on a sample of PBMCs. The sequence was obtained from a boy younger than 18 in good health and CMV-seronegative. CDR3 sequence: CASSRTFRVGGYTF. CDR3 bases: TGTGCCAGCAGTCGGACGTTCAGGGTTGGGGGCTACACCTTC.